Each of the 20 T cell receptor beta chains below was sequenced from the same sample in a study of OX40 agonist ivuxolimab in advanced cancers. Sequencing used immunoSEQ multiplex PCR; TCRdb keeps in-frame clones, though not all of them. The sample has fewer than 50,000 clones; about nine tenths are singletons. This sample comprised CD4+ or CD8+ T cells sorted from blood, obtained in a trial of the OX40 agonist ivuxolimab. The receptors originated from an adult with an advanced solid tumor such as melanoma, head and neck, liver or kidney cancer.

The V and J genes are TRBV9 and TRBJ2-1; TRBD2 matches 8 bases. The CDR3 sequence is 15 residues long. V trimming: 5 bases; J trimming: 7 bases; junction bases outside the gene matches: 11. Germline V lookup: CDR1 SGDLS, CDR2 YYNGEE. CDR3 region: CASREKAGVRNEQFF. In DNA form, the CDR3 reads TGTGCCAGCAGGGAGAAAGCGGGAGTGCGGAATGAGCAGTTCTTC. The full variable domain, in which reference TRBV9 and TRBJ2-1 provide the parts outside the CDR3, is DSGVTQTPKHLITATGQRVTLRCSPRSGDLSVYWYQQSLDQGLQFLIQYYNGEERAKGNILERFSAQQFPDLHSELNLSSLELGDSALYFCASREKAGVRNEQFFGPGTRLTVL.

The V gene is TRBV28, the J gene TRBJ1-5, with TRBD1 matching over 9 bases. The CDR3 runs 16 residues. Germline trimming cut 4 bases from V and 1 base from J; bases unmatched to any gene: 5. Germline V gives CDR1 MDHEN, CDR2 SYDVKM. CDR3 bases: TGTGCCAGCAGTTCTTGGGACAGGGTGAGCAATCAGCCCCAGCATTTT. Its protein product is CASSSWDRVSNQPQHF.

The CDR3 region has the DNA TGTGCCAGCAGCGTAGAGTCTAGCCATGAGCAGTTCTTC. This gives the protein CASSVESSHEQFF. The chain is built from TRBV9 and TRBJ2-1, with D possibly being TRBD2 (5 bases). The CDR3 extends over 13 amino acids. In germline, CDR1 is SGDLS, CDR2 YYNGEE. Trimming removed 0 bases from V and 8 bases from J, with 9 bases in between.

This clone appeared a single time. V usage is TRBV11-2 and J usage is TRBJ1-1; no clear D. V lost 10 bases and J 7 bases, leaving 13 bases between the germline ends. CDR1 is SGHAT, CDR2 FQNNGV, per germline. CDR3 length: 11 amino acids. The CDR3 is CAIQRGYEAFF. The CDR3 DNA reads TGTGCCATACAACGAGGGTATGAAGCTTTCTTT.

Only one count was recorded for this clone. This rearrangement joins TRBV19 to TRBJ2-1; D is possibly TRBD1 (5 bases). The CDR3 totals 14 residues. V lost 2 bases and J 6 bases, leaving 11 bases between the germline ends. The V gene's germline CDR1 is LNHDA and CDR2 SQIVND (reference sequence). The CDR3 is CASSILRGSNEQFF. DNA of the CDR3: TGTGCCAGTAGTATACTAAGGGGCAGCAATGAGCAGTTCTTC.

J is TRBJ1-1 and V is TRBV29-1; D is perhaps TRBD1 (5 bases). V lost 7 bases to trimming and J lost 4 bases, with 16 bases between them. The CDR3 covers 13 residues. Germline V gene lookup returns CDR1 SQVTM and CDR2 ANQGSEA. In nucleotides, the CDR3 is TGCAGCGCCCCGGGACGGTTCGGCACTGAAGCTTTCTTT. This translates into CSAPGRFGTEAFF. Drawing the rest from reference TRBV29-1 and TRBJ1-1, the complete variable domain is SAVISQKPSRDICQRGTSLTIQCQVDSQVTMMFWYRQQPGQSLTLIATANQGSEATYESGFVIDKFPISRPNLTFSTLTVSNMSPEDSSIYLCSAPGRFGTEAFFGQGTRLTVV.

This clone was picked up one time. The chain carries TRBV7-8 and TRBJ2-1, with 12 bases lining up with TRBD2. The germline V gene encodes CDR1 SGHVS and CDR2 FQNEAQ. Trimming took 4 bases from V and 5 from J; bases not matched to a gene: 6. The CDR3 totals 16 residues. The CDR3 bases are TGTGCCAGCAGCTGGGTACTAGCGGGAGGTGACAATGAGCAGTTCTTC. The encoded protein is CASSWVLAGGDNEQFF. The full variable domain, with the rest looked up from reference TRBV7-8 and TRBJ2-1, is GAGVSQSPRYKVAKRGQDVALRCDPISGHVSLFWYQQALGQGPEFLTYFQNEAQLDKSGLPSDRFFAERPEGSVSTLKIQRTQQEDSAVYLCASSWVLAGGDNEQFFGPGTRLTVL.

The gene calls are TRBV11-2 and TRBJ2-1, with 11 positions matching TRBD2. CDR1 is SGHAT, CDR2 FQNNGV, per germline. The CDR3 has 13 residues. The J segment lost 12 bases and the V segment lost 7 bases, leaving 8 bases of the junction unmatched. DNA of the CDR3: TGTGCCAGCACCCTGAATAGCGGGAGGGTGCAGTTCTTC. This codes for CASTLNSGRVQFF.

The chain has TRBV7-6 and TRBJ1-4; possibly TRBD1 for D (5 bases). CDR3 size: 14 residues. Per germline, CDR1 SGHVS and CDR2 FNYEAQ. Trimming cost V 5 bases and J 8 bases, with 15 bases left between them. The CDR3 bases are TGTGCCAGCAGCCAGGGACGAGTAGGGGAAAAACTGTTTTTT. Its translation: CASSQGRVGEKLFF.

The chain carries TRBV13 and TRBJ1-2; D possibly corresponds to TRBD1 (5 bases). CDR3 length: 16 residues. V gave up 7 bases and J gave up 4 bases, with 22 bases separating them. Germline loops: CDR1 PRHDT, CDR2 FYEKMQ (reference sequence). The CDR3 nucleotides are TGTGCCAGCACCACTAGGGGCGGGGTGGCCGCCTATGGCTACACCTTC. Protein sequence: CASTTRGGVAAYGYTF. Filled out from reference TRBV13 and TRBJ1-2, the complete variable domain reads AAGVIQSPRHLIKEKRETATLKCYPIPRHDTVYWYQQGPGQDPQFLISFYEKMQSDKGSIPDRFSAQQFSDYHSELNMSSLELGDSALYFCASTTRGGVAAYGYTFGSGTRLTVV.

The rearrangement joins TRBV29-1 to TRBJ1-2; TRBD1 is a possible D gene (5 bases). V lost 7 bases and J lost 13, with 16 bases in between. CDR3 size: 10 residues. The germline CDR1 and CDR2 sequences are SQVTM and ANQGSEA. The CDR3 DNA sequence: TGCAGCGGTCAATCAGGGTTAGTCACCTTC. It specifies CSGQSGLVTF.

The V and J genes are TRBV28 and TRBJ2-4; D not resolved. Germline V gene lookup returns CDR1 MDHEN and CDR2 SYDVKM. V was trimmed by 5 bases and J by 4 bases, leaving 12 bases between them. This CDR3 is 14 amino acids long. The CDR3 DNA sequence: TGTGCCAGCAGTGCCCCGGGCCTAAAAAACATTCAGTACTTC. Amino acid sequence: CASSAPGLKNIQYF.

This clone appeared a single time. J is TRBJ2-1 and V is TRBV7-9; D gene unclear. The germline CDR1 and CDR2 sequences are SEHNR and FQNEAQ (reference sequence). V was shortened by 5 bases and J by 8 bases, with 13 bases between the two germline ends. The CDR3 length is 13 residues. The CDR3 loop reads CASSRPGLDEQFF. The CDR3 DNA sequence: TGTGCCAGCAGCCGCCCGGGTCTAGATGAGCAGTTCTTC.

As DNA, the CDR3 is TGTGCCAGCAGCTCGGGACGGGGACTTAATGAAAAACTGTTTTTT. It specifies CASSSGRGLNEKLFF. The chain carries TRBV7-9 and TRBJ1-4; TRBD1 is a possible D gene (5 bases). From germline, CDR1 is SEHNR and CDR2 FQNEAQ (reference sequence). The CDR3 runs 15 residues. The ends were cut back, 4 bases at V and 4 bases at J, with 13 bases in the middle.

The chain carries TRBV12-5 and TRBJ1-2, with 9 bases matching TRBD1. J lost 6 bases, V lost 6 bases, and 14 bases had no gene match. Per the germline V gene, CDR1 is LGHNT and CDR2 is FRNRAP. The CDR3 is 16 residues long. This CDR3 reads CASGYLAGQGRDGYTF. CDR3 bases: TGTGCTAGTGGCTACCTCGCCGGACAGGGGAGAGATGGCTACACCTTC.

In DNA, the CDR3 is TGCGCCAGCAGCCAAGATAGGCTACCGAATTACGAGCAGTACTTC. Its translation: CASSQDRLPNYEQYF. This chain links TRBV4-1 with TRBJ2-7; D is undetermined. The germline CDR1 and CDR2 sequences are MGHRA and YSYEKL. The CDR3 runs 15 residues. V lost 0 bases and J lost 4, with 13 bases in between.

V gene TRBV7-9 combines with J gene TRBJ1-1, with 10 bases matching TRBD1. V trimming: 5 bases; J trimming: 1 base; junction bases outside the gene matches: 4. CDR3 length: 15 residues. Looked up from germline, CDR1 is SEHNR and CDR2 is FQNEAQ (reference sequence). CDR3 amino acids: CASSPWDRGNTEAFF. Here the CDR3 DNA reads TGTGCCAGCAGCCCTTGGGACAGGGGGAACACTGAAGCTTTCTTT.

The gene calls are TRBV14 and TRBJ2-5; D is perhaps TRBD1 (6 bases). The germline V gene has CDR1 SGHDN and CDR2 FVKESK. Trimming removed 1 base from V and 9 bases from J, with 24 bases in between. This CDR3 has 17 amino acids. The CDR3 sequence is CASSQVGTGYYLGAQYF. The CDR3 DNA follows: TGTGCCAGCAGCCAAGTGGGTACAGGGTACTACCTAGGGGCCCAGTACTTC.

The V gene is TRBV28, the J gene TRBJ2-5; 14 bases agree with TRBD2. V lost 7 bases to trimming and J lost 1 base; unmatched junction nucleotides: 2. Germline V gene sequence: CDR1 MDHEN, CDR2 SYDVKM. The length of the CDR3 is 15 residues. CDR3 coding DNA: TGTGCCAGCACGACTAGCGGGAGGGCCCAAGAGACCCAGTACTTC. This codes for CASTTSGRAQETQYF.

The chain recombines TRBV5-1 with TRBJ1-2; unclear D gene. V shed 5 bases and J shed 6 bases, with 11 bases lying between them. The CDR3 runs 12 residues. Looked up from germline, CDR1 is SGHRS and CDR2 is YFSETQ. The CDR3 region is CASRGDFDGYTF. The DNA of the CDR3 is TGCGCCAGCAGGGGAGACTTCGATGGCTACACCTTC.